Here is one T cell receptor beta chain with its context. The antigen is undetermined. The record originates from a study of shared clonotypes between healthy human individuals. Naive CD8 cells comprised CD45RO-negative, CCR7-positively selected cells, excluding terminally differentiated effector memory CD45RA+ cells. Whole-study results and caveats: Against clonotypes common to all four donors, non-shared ones had lower generation probabilities. Enrolling few donors narrowed the genetic and exposure-history diversity that was represented. Among donors, sharing of clonotypes was expected to be affected by sequencing depth.

Deep was the level at which the assay was run. TCRdb's copy holds only in-frame clones and misses some; the assay was immunoSEQ multiplex PCR. The table shows 2 million or so clones, with about 95% occurring only once. The CDR3 sequence is 16 residues long. Germline-derived CDR1 and CDR2 are SGHNT and YYREEE (reference sequence). V lost 4 bases and J 6 bases, leaving 20 bases between the germline ends. The V call is TRBV5-4, the J call TRBJ1-3, with a possible D match to TRBD1 (5 bases). The sequenced sample consisted of naive CD8+ T cells sorted from blood. The sequence was collected from a man younger than 30 in good health. The CDR3 DNA sequence: TGTGCCAGCAGCCGGGAGTGGGTCCCGGGGGAAAACACCATATATTTT. Amino acid sequence: CASSREWVPGENTIYF.